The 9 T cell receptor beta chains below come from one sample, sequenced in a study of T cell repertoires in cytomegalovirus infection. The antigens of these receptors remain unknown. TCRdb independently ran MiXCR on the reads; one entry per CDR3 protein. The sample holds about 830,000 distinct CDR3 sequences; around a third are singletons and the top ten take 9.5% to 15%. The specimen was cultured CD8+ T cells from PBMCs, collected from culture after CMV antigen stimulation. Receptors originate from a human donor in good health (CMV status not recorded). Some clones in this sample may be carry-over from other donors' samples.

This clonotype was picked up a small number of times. The CDR3 DNA reads TGTGCCAGTAGTATTGATTTGAGACTAGCGGGTTCCTACGAGCAGTACGTC. This codes for CASSIDLRLAGSYEQYV. The rearrangement links TRBV19 to TRBJ2-7; 10 bases match TRBD2. This CDR3 region has 17 residues. Trimming cost V 3 bases and J 1 base; bases outside gene matches: 9. Per germline, CDR1 LNHDA and CDR2 SQIVND (reference sequence).

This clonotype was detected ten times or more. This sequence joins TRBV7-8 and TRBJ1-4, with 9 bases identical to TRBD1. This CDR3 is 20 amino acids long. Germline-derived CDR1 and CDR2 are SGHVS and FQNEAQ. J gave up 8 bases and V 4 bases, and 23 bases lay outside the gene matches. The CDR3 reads CASSSPLNRTDRGRAEKLFF. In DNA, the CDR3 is TGTGCCAGCAGCTCTCCCCTTAATAGGACGGACAGGGGAAGGGCAGAAAAACTGTTTTTT.

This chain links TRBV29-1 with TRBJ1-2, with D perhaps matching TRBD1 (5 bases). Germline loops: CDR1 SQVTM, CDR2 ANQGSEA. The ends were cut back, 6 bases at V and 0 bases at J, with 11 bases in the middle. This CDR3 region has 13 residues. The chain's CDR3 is CSVETEPNYGYTF. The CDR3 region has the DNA TGCAGCGTCGAGACAGAACCTAACTATGGCTACACCTTC. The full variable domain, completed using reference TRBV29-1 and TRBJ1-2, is SAVISQKPSRDICQRGTSLTIQCQVDSQVTMMFWYRQQPGQSLTLIATANQGSEATYESGFVIDKFPISRPNLTFSTLTVSNMSPEDSSIYLCSVETEPNYGYTFGSGTRLTVV.

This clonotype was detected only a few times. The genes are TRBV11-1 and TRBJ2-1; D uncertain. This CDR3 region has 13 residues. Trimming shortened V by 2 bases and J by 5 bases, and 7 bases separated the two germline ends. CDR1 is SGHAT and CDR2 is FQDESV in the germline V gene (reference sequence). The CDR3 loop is CASSLSPDNEQFF. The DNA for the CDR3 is TGTGCCAGCAGCTTAAGCCCCGACAATGAGCAGTTCTTC.

Here the CDR3 reads CASSQGPRDSYNSPLHF. The CDR3 DNA reads as TGTGCCAGCAGCCAAGGACCCCGGGACAGCTATAATTCACCCCTCCACTTT. V is TRBV14 and J is TRBJ1-6, with 7 bases that match TRBD1. The junction had 6 bases not matched to a gene; V was cut back by 1 base and J by 3 bases. The CDR3 length is 17 residues. CDR1 is SGHDN, CDR2 FVKESK, per germline.

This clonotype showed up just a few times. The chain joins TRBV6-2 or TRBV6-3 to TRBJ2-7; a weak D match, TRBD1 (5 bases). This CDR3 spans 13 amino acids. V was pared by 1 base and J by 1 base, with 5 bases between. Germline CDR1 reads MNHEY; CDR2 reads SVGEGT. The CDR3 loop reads CASSYYRSYEQYV. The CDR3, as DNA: TGTGCCAGCAGTTACTACAGGTCCTACGAGCAGTACGTC.

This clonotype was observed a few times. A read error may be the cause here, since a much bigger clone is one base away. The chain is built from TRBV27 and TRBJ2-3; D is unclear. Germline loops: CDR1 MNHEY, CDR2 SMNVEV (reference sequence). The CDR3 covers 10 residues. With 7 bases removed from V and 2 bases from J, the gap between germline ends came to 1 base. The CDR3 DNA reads TGTGCCAGCATCACAGATACGCAGTATTTT. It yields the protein CASITDTQYF.

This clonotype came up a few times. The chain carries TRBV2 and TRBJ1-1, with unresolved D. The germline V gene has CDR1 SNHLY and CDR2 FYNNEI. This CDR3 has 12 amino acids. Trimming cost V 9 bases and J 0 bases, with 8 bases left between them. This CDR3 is CARMKVNTEAFF. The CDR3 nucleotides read TGTGCCAGAATGAAGGTGAACACTGAAGCTTTCTTT. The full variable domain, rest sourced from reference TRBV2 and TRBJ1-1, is EPEVTQTPSHQVTQMGQEVILRCVPISNHLYFYWYRQILGQKVEFLVSFYNNEISEKSEIFDDQFSVERPDGSNFTLKIRSTKLEDSAMYFCARMKVNTEAFFGQGTRLTVV.

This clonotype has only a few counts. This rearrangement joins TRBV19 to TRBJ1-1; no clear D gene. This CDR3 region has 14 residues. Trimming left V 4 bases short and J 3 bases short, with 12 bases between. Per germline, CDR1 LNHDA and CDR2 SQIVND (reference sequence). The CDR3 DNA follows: TGTGCCAGTAGTACCCACCGACCCGACACTGAAGCTTTCTTT. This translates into CASSTHRPDTEAFF.